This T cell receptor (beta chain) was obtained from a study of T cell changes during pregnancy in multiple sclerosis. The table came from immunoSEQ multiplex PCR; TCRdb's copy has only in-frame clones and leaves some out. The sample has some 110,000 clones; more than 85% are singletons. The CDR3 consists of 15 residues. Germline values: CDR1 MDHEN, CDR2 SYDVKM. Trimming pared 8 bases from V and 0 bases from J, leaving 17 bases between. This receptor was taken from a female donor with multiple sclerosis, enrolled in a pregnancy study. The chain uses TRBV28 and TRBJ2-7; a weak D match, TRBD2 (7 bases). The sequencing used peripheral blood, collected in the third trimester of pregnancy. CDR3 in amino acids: CASGGGPLSSYEQYF. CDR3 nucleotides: TGTGCCAGCGGGGGGGGGCCATTAAGCTCCTACGAGCAGTACTTC.